Given below is one T cell receptor (beta chain) in context. Its antigen is unidentified. This record comes from a study of cytotoxic CD8 clonotypes in ibrutinib-treated CLL. As for the study in general: IGHV unmutated 17 to 18; relapsed/refractory 11; treatment-naive about 14. Points from the study as a whole: Contraction or stability on treatment was seen for public clonotypes, which were uncommon. Clonality at baseline surpassed age-matched healthy donors and tracked circulating CD8+ T-cell counts.

Clones were read by immunoSEQ multiplex PCR, and TCRdb kept only the in-frame ones, dropping some. This table has hundreds of thousands of clones, roughly 70% appearing once. Germline CDR1 KGHSH, CDR2 LQKENI. Trimming removed 6 bases from V and 8 bases from J, with 22 bases in between. This CDR3 has 15 residues. The sample consisted of PBMCs, taken after 24 months of ibrutinib treatment. The origin of this receptor is a human donor with chronic lymphocytic leukemia. This chain uses TRBV18 with TRBJ1-2; D is possibly TRBD1 (6 bases). CDR3 residues: CASSAARGATGGYTF. The CDR3 nucleotides read TGTGCCAGCTCGGCGGCCAGGGGCGCGACTGGAGGCTACACCTTC.